The clone carrying this T cell receptor (beta chain) was recorded a few times. No antigen is known for it. Produced via immunoSEQ multiplex PCR; TCRdb's table is partial and in-frame only. In the table there are approximately 130,000 clones, roughly 90% of which are singletons. This specimen belongs to a study of T cell responses to AZD1222 COVID-19 vaccine. CDR1 is SQVTM, CDR2 ANQGSEA, per germline. This CDR3 region has 15 residues. V lost 7 bases and J 5 bases, leaving 23 bases between the germline ends. Study-wide results and limits: The peak T cell response came first, and repertoires were sampled only after it.

The receptor comes from an adult who received the MenACWY meningococcal vaccine as a control. The starting material was peripheral blood, obtained 28 days after the second dose of the MenACWY control vaccine. V usage is TRBV29-1 and J usage is TRBJ1-2, with a tentative D call TRBD1 (6 bases). The CDR3 coding sequence is TGCAGCGCCACTTCCTCCGGCACAGGGTGGTATGGCTACACCTTC. Its translation is CSATSSGTGWYGYTF.